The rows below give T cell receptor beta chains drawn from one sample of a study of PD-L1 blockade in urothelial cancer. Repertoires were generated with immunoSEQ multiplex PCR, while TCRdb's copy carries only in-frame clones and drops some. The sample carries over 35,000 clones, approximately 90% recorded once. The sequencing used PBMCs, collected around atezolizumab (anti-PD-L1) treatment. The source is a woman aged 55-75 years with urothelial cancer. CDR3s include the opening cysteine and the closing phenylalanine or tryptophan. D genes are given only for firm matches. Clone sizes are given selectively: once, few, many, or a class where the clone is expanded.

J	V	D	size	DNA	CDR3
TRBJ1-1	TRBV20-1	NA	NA	TGCAGTGCTGCCAGGAACACTGAAGCTTTCTTT	CSAARNTEAFF
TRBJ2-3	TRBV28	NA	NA	TGTGCCAGCAGTTTACAGGTAGCGGAGAGCACAGATACGCAGTATTTT	CASSLQVAESTDTQYF
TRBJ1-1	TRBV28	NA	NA	TGTGCCAGCAGTCCAACACGGGGGGCAGGGGACACTGAAGCTTTCTTT	CASSPTRGAGDTEAFF
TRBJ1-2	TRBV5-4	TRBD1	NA	TGTGCCAGCAGCATAGGACAGGCCAACTATGGCTACACCTTC	CASSIGQANYGYTF
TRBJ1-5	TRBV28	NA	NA	TGTGCCAGCAGTTTAGCGGAGAACGGTCAGCCCCAGCATTTT	CASSLAENGQPQHF
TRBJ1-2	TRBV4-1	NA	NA	TGCGCCAGCAGCCAAGATTATTCGGGAGGGAGTGGCTACACCTTC	CASSQDYSGGSGYTF
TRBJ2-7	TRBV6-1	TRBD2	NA	TGTGCCACCGTGGCCGGGACTAGCGTCTACGAGCAGTACTTC	CATVAGTSVYEQYF
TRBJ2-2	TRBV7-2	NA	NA	TGTGCCAGCAGCCCCCTGGAGGGTACCCCCGGGGAGCTGTTTTTT	CASSPLEGTPGELFF
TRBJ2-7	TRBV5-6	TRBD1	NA	TGTGCCAGCAGCACCCCGGGACAGGGCCCGTACGAGCAGTACTTC	CASSTPGQGPYEQYF
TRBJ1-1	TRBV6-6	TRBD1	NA	TGTGCCAGCAGTTTAACAGGGGACAAGGGAGCTTTCTTT	CASSLTGDKGAFF
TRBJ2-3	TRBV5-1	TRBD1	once	TGCGCCAGCAGCGGGGGACAGGTCGCCAGGGCAGATACGCAGTATTTT	CASSGGQVARADTQYF
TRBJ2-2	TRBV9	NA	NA	TGTGCCAGCAGCGTATCCGGGGGTACCGGGGAGCTGTTTTTT	CASSVSGGTGELFF
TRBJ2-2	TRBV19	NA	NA	TGTGCCAGTAGTATAGAAGAGGTCACCGGGGAGCTGTTTTTT	CASSIEEVTGELFF
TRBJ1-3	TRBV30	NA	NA	TGTGCCTGGAGTCTCGGGGGTTCTGGAAACACCATATATTTT	CAWSLGGSGNTIYF
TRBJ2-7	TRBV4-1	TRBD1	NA	TGCGCCAGCAGCCTGGGACAGGGGGTCTACGAGCAGTACTTC	CASSLGQGVYEQYF
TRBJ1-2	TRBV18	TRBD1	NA	TGTGCCAGCTCACCAGACAGGGCATCTTATGGCTACACCTTC	CASSPDRASYGYTF
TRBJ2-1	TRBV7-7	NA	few	TGTGCCAGCAGCCCCGCTTTAAGGGGTGAGCAGTTCTTC	CASSPALRGEQFF
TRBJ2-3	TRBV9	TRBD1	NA	TGTGCCAGCAGCTCCCGACAGGGCTACACAGATACGCAGTATTTT	CASSSRQGYTDTQYF
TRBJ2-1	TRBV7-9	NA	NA	TGTGCCAGCAGCCCTACTAGTCTCTATGAGCAGTTCTTC	CASSPTSLYEQFF
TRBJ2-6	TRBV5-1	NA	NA	TGCGCCAGCAGCTTGCTCGAAGGGACATCTGGGGCCAACGTCCTGACTTTC	CASSLLEGTSGANVLTF
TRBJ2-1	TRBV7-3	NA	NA	TGTGCCAGCAGCTTATGGACTCTCAGCTCCTACAATGAGCAGTTCTTC	CASSLWTLSSYNEQFF
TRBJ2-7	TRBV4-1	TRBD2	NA	TGCGCCAGCAGCCAAGCTCCTAGCGGGACCTACGAGCAGTACTTC	CASSQAPSGTYEQYF
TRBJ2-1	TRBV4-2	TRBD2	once	TGTGCCAGCAGCCATGTAACAGCGGGAGTCGGAAATGAGCAGTTCTTC	CASSHVTAGVGNEQFF
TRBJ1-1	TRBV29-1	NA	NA	TGCAGCGTCGGACAATTCATGAACACTGAAGCTTTCTTT	CSVGQFMNTEAFF
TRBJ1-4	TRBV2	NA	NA	TGTGCCAGCAGTGATCAAGGGGTTCGTGAAAAACTGTTTTTT	CASSDQGVREKLFF
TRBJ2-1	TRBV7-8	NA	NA	TGTGCCAGCAGCTCACCATGGGGAGCGGGCGATGAAGAGCAGTTCTTC	CASSSPWGAGDEEQFF
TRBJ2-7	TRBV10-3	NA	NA	TGTGCCATCAGGAAGGAGTACGAGCAGTACTTC	CAIRKEYEQYF
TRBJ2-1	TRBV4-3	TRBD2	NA	TGCGCCAGCAGCCAAGATGAACTGGGTCTAGCGGCCTCCAATGAGCAGTTCTTC	CASSQDELGLAASNEQFF
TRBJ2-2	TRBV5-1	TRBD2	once	TGCGCCAGCAGCTTGGAAGTCGTGGGACTAGCGGGAGTCGGGGAGCTGTTTTTT	CASSLEVVGLAGVGELFF
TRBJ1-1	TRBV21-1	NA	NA	TGTGCCAGCAGCCCGATAAGTGGGTGGAGTAAGATCACTGAAGCTTTCTTT	CASSPISGWSKITEAFF
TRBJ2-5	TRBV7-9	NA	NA	TGTGCCAGCAGCTCTCAAGAGACCCAGTACTTC	CASSSQETQYF
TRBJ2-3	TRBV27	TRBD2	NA	TGTGCCAGCAGTCCCCAAAGCGGGAGGATCACAGATACGCAGTATTTT	CASSPQSGRITDTQYF
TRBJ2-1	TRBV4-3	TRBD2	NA	TGCGCCAGCAGCCCCCTAGGAGCGGGAGACTACAATGAGCAGTTCTTC	CASSPLGAGDYNEQFF
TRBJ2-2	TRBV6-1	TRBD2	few	TGTGCCAGCAGCCTAGCGGGGGGCACCGGGGAGCTGTTTTTT	CASSLAGGTGELFF
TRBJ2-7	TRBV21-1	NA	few	TGTGCCAGCAGCAAGTGTATGAGGGAGGTCGAACGGGAGCAGTACTTC	CASSKCMREVEREQYF
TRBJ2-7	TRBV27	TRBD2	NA	TGTGCCAGCAGTCCATCTTTTTTTGCGGGAGTCGCCTACGAGCAGTACTTC	CASSPSFFAGVAYEQYF
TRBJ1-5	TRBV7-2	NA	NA	TGTGCCAGCCAGCTAGGGCAGGGGAGACAGCCCCAGCATTTT	CASQLGQGRQPQHF
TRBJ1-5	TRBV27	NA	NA	TGTGCCAGCAGCTTCGGGACTGATAGCAATCAGCCCCAGCATTTT	CASSFGTDSNQPQHF
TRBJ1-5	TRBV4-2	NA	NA	TGTGCCAGCAGCCAAGACGGGAATCAGCCCCAGCATTTT	CASSQDGNQPQHF
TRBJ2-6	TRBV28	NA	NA	TGTGCCAGCAGTTTGTCCGGACTCTCTGGGGCCAACGTCCTGACTTTC	CASSLSGLSGANVLTF
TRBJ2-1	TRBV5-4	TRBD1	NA	TGTGCCAGCAGTGCCGGGACAGGGGCGTACAATGAGCAGTTCTTC	CASSAGTGAYNEQFF
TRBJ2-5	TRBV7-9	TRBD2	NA	TGTGCCAGCAGCTGGACGACTAGCGGATATCAAGAGACCCAGTACTTC	CASSWTTSGYQETQYF
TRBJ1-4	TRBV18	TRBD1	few	TGTGCCAGCTCACACGGGACAGGGGGCCTTTCAACAACTAATGAAAAACTGTTTTTT	CASSHGTGGLSTTNEKLFF
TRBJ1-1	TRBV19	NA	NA	TGTGCCAGTAGTCATTATGATGCGAATGAAGCTTTCTTT	CASSHYDANEAFF
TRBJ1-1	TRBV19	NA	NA	TGTGCCAGCCCCTCTGACACTGAAGCTTTCTTT	CASPSDTEAFF
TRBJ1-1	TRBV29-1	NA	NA	TGCAGCTTACAAATGAACACTGAAGCTTTCTTT	CSLQMNTEAFF
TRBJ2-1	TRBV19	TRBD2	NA	TGTGCCAGTGCTCGGGGGGGCTCCTACAATGAGCAGTTCTTC	CASARGGSYNEQFF
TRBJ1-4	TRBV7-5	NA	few	TGTGCCAGAAGCTTAGGCCACAGAAAACCAGGAACAACTAATGAAAAACTGTTTTTT	CARSLGHRKPGTTNEKLFF
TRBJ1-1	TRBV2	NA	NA	TGTGCCAGCACCTCTAACAGCAACACTGAAGCTTTCTTT	CASTSNSNTEAFF
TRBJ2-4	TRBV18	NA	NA	TGTGCCAGCTCACCACGGGTGGGCCAAGAGGGCATACTAGCCAAAAACATTCAGTACTTC	CASSPRVGQEGILAKNIQYF
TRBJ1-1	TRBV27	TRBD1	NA	TGTGCCAGCAAGGCAGGGGGCGGGACTGAAGCTTTCTTT	CASKAGGGTEAFF
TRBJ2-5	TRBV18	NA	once	TGTGCCAGCTCACCCGAGATCCAAGAGACCCAGTACTTC	CASSPEIQETQYF
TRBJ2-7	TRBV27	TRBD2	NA	TGTGCCAGCAGTTTCCGACTAGCGGGAACACCCAGTACCTACGAGCAGTACTTC	CASSFRLAGTPSTYEQYF